One T cell receptor beta chain is described in this entry. In the source study's methods: By means of reference gene primer amplification, nucleated cell counts were estimated. Method: immunoSEQ multiplex PCR; TCRdb's copy keeps in-frame clones and lacks some. V, J and clone size are taken as reported in that table, and D and trimming were inferred from the DNA itself. The table has around 110,000 clones, roughly 80% seen once. The CDR3 has 11 amino acids. Unmatched junction bases numbered 5, after V lost 6 bases and J lost 13 bases. Germline CDR1 is KGHSH and CDR2 is LQKENI. These data are taken from a study of blood T cell repertoires in COVID-19. The overall study: Spain, Italy and the United States supplied samples that represented acute and convalescent COVID-19. PBMCs, B-cell-depleted T cells, or T cells provided the cDNA or gDNA that made up the material.

Sequencing was carried out using peripheral blood. The sequence came from a woman aged 60-75 years with acute or convalescent COVID-19. The genes are TRBV18 and TRBJ1-1; 10 positions match TRBD1. The CDR3 nucleotides read TGTGCCAGCTCGCGGACAGGGGGAGGTTTCTTT. Translating gives CASSRTGGGFF.